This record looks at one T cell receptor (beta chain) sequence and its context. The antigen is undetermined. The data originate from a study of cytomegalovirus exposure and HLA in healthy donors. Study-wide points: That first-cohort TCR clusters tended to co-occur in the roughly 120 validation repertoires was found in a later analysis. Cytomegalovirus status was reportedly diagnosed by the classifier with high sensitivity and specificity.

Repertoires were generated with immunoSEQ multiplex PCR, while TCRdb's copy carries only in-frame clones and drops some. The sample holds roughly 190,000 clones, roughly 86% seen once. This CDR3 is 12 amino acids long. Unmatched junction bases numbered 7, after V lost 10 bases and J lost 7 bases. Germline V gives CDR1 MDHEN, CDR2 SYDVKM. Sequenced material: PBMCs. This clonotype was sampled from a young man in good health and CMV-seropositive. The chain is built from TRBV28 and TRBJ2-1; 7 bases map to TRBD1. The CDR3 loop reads CAIRPTGNEQFF. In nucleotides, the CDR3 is TGTGCCATCCGCCCGACAGGGAATGAGCAGTTCTTC.